This T cell receptor beta chain stems from a study of T-cell memory formation after mild COVID-19. Looking at the study overall: Each donor largely had its own TCR clusters.

MiXCR was run by TCRdb on the 5' RACE reads, yielding one entry per CDR3 protein. The profile covers just under 350,000 distinct CDR3 sequences, with about an eighth appearing a single time and around a fifth taken by the ten largest. This CDR3 has 16 residues. With 4 bases clipped from V and 4 bases from J, the junction kept 7 bases outside the gene matches. Germline CDR1 KGHDR, CDR2 SFDVKD. The rearrangement links TRBV24-1 to TRBJ2-5; 11 bases are a match to TRBD1. This receptor was identified in a young man who had mild COVID-19 (a few samples of this study predate the infection). Cell type and time point are not known. The sequencing input was PBMCs or a T cell subset sorted from them (not recorded which). DNA of the CDR3: TGTGCCACCAGTGAGAGGACAGGGGGCGCCGGAGAGACCCAGTACTTC. It specifies CATSERTGGAGETQYF.